The sequence of this T cell receptor beta chain was determined in a study of control samples from healthy donors and cancer patients. Sequenced by immunoSEQ multiplex PCR; TCRdb stores in-frame clones only, minus some. The sample yields about 12,000 clones, roughly 93% seen once. The sequencing sample was made of PBMCs. The TCR originated in an older man with lung cancer.

The CDR3 spells CASSFSGLSSGELFF. The CDR3 DNA sequence: TGTGCCAGCAGCTTTAGCGGTCTAAGTAGCGGGGAGCTGTTTTTT. The J gene is TRBJ2-2, the V gene TRBV7-8; D perhaps matches TRBD2 (6 bases). CDR1 is SGHVS, CDR2 FQNEAQ, per germline. Between the trimmed V and J ends, which lost 3 bases and 7 bases, there was a span of 15 bases. The CDR3 covers 15 residues.